The 26 T cell receptor beta chains presented below share a single source sample, sequenced in a study of control samples from healthy donors and cancer patients. The repertoire was sequenced with immunoSEQ multiplex PCR; TCRdb's copy has only in-frame clones and lacks some. The top ten hold around 13% of the sample, which has roughly 100,000 clones, about 80% seen once. Sequenced: blood. Receptors originate from a woman between 45 and 65 years old in good health.

The rearrangement links TRBV7-2 to TRBJ1-1; TRBD1 is a possible D gene (5 bases). Germline V gene data show CDR1 as SGHTA and CDR2 as FQGNSA. This CDR3 is built from 15 residues. Trimming removed 5 bases from V and 4 bases from J, with 17 bases in between. The DNA of the CDR3 is TGTGCCAGCAGCCCCATAGGGCATAGGGGCACTGAAGCTTTCTTT. Translating it yields CASSPIGHRGTEAFF.

The chain couples TRBV7-3 to TRBJ1-5, with 11 bases fitting TRBD1. Germline V CDR1 and CDR2: SGHTA, FQGTGA. The CDR3 totals 16 residues. With V trimmed by 3 bases and J by 1 base, 2 bases remained unmatched. The CDR3 coding sequence is TGTGCCAGCAGCTTCGGACAGGGGGCGAGCAATCAGCCCCAGCATTTT. Its translation is CASSFGQGASNQPQHF.

The CDR3 protein is CASTYSPAQGDNQPQHF. In nucleotides, the CDR3 is TGTGCCAGCACGTACTCACCTGCACAGGGAGACAATCAGCCCCAGCATTTT. The gene calls are TRBV18 and TRBJ1-5; D possibly corresponds to TRBD1 (6 bases). This CDR3 has 17 amino acids. Looked up from germline, CDR1 is KGHSH and CDR2 is LQKENI. V gave up 8 bases and J gave up 3 bases, with 23 bases separating them.

This chain joins TRBV12-3 or TRBV12-4 and TRBJ1-6; D ambiguous. V lost 7 bases and J lost 7, with 11 bases in between. The CDR3 totals 13 residues. This chain's CDR3 is CASKLGGNSPLHF. DNA for the CDR3: TGTGCCAGCAAGCTAGGAGGCAATTCACCCCTCCACTTT.

In DNA form, the CDR3 reads TGTGCCAGTAGTCTCCCCAATCAGCCCCAGCATTTT. This codes for CASSLPNQPQHF. The rearrangement links TRBV19 to TRBJ1-5, with D unresolved. This CDR3 is built from 12 residues. Germline V lookup: CDR1 LNHDA, CDR2 SQIVND (reference sequence). V was cut by 5 bases and J by 3 bases, with 5 bases left in between. Using reference TRBV19 and TRBJ1-5 for the parts outside the CDR3, the full variable domain is DGGITQSPKYLFRKEGQNVTLSCEQNLNHDAMYWYRQDPGQGLRLIYYSQIVNDFQKGDIAEGYSVSREKKESFPLTVTSAQKNPTAFYLCASSLPNQPQHFGDGTRLSIL.

V gene TRBV7-8 combines with J gene TRBJ2-5, with 12 bases lining up with TRBD2. Germline assignment: CDR1 SGHVS and CDR2 FQNEAQ. V lost 5 bases to trimming and J lost 5 bases; unmatched junction nucleotides: 9. This CDR3 has 16 residues. The CDR3 sequence is CASSPMGLAGGETQYF. The CDR3, as DNA: TGTGCCAGCAGCCCGATGGGGCTAGCGGGGGGGGAGACCCAGTACTTC.

The rearrangement links TRBV29-1 to TRBJ2-2; the match to TRBD1 covers 7 bases. Germline-derived CDR1 and CDR2 are SQVTM and ANQGSEA. V dropped 7 bases and J dropped 0; count of bases not matched to a gene: 2. There are 13 residues in the CDR3. The CDR3 is CSAGTANTGELFF. CDR3 coding DNA: TGCAGCGCCGGGACAGCGAACACCGGGGAGCTGTTTTTT.

This clone was counted between two and nine times. Relative to the germline gene, one junction end is altered; a read error may explain this. The chain uses TRBV2 and TRBJ2-5, with TRBD2 matching over 13 bases. Germline CDR1 reads SNHLY; CDR2 reads FYNNEI. The CDR3 is 13 residues long. This CDR3 reads CASSLLAGGLQDF. The CDR3 nucleotides read TGTGCCAGCAGCTTACTAGCGGGGGGGCTCCAGGACTTC.

The rearrangement links TRBV7-9 to TRBJ1-2; unclear D gene. Trimming left V 4 bases short and J 4 bases short, with 7 bases between. There are 12 residues in the CDR3. Looked up from germline, CDR1 is SEHNR and CDR2 is FQNEAQ (reference sequence). For the CDR3, the DNA is TGTGCCAGCAGCTCCGATCCCTATGGCTACACCTTC. Translated: CASSSDPYGYTF.

This rearrangement joins TRBV30 to TRBJ1-6; TRBD1 agrees at 10 bases. Germline CDR1 reads GTSNPN; CDR2 reads SVGIG (reference sequence). V was pared by 3 bases and J by 7 bases, with 9 bases of the junction left unmatched. The CDR3 is made up of 16 amino acids. The CDR3 region is CAWRVKTGGGNSPLHF. DNA for the CDR3: TGTGCCTGGAGGGTTAAGACAGGGGGCGGAAATTCACCCCTCCACTTT.

The chain links TRBV5-4 to TRBJ2-4; a possible D gene is TRBD2 (6 bases). V was clipped by 3 bases and J by 3 bases, with 10 bases between them. The CDR3 runs 14 residues. In germline, CDR1 is SGHNT, CDR2 YYREEE (reference sequence). CDR3 residues: CASSWMGGKNIQYF. CDR3 bases: TGTGCCAGCAGCTGGATGGGGGGCAAAAACATTCAGTACTTC.

J is TRBJ1-5 and V is TRBV7-2; tentatively, D is TRBD1 (5 bases). The V end lost 1 base, the J end lost 2 bases, and 9 bases lay between the germline ends. Per the germline V gene, CDR1 is SGHTA and CDR2 is FQGNSA. The length of the CDR3 is 15 residues. CDR3 DNA sequence: TGTGCCAGCAGCTTAGTATTAGGGGGCAATCAGCCCCAGCATTTT. Its protein is CASSLVLGGNQPQHF.

The chain carries TRBV19 and TRBJ2-1; 12 bases map to TRBD2. The CDR3 contains 16 residues. Looked up from germline, CDR1 is LNHDA and CDR2 is SQIVND (reference sequence). V was clipped by 4 bases and J by 4 bases; unmatched bases: 5. In DNA, the CDR3 is TGTGCCAGTAGTACGCATACTAGCGGGGGGTACAATGAGCAGTTCTTC. Translated: CASSTHTSGGYNEQFF.

The chain is built from TRBV30 and TRBJ2-7; D is perhaps TRBD1 (5 bases). V lost 7 bases and J 4 bases, leaving 17 bases between the germline ends. The CDR3 covers 13 residues. Germline CDR1 is GTSNPN and CDR2 is SVGIG (reference sequence). In nucleotides, the CDR3 is TGTGCCTTATCCAGGGCAGGTGGGTACGAGCAGTACTTC. The encoded protein is CALSRAGGYEQYF.

The chain is built from TRBV20-1 and TRBJ2-1, with 7 bases aligning to TRBD2. Unmatched junction bases numbered 7, after V lost 3 bases and J lost 2 bases. CDR1 and CDR2 (germline): DFQATT, SNEGSKA (reference sequence). There are 15 residues in the CDR3. CDR3 sequence: CSASLRERPYNEQFF. CDR3 nucleotides: TGCAGTGCTAGTTTGCGGGAGAGGCCCTACAATGAGCAGTTCTTC.

The chain carries TRBV7-3 and TRBJ2-3, with TRBD2 matching over 8 bases. After removal of 2 bases from V and 1 base from J, the junction contained 5 bases not matched to a gene. Germline V gene sequence: CDR1 SGHTA, CDR2 FQGTGA. The CDR3 loop spans 16 amino acids. CDR3 in DNA: TGTGCCAGCAGCTTAGGGGCGGGAGGTGGCACAGATACGCAGTATTTT. Translating it yields CASSLGAGGGTDTQYF. Full variable domain (missing parts from reference TRBV7-3 and TRBJ2-3): GAGVSQTPSNKVTEKGKYVELRCDPISGHTALYWYRQSLGQGPEFLIYFQGTGAADDSGLPNDRFFAVRPEGSVSTLKIQRTERGDSAVYLCASSLGAGGGTDTQYFGPGTRLTVL.

The rearrangement uses TRBV21-1 and TRBJ2-7; the table's TRBD2 call for D was not verified on the DNA. TRBV21-1 is labeled a pseudogene. The CDR3 runs to 14 residues. The CDR3 here is CASSKLGRGIRQYF. DNA for the CDR3: TGTGCCAGCAGCAAACTAGGTAGAGGGATCAGGCAGTACTTC.

The chain is built from TRBV19 and TRBJ2-2; TRBD1 aligns across 8 bases. V was clipped by 3 bases and J by 4 bases; unmatched bases: 4. Germline V gene data show CDR1 as LNHDA and CDR2 as SQIVND (reference sequence). The CDR3 is 15 residues long. The CDR3 coding sequence is TGTGCCAGTAGTATCCAGACAGGGGCCACCGGGGAGCTGTTTTTT. Encoded protein: CASSIQTGATGELFF.

In its sample, this clone was seen a few times. The chain recombines TRBV2 with TRBJ1-4; a possible D gene is TRBD1 (6 bases). Germline V lookup: CDR1 SNHLY, CDR2 FYNNEI. The CDR3 contains 14 residues. The germline V and J ends were trimmed by 6 bases and 0 bases, with 8 bases remaining between them. In nucleotides, the CDR3 is TGTGCCAGCAGGGACAGTGCAACTAATGAAAAACTGTTTTTT. This sequence encodes CASRDSATNEKLFF. Full variable domain (rest looked up from reference TRBV2 and TRBJ1-4): EPEVTQTPSHQVTQMGQEVILRCVPISNHLYFYWYRQILGQKVEFLVSFYNNEISEKSEIFDDQFSVERPDGSNFTLKIRSTKLEDSAMYFCASRDSATNEKLFFGSGTQLSVL.

The V and J genes are TRBV7-3 and TRBJ1-1, with D possibly matching TRBD1 (6 bases). The CDR3 is 13 amino acids. V was shortened by 2 bases and J by 4 bases, with 8 bases between the two germline ends. Germline CDR1 reads SGHTA; CDR2 reads FQGTGA. As DNA, the CDR3 is TGTGCCAGCAGCTTAGACAGGATCACTGAAGCTTTCTTT. Protein product: CASSLDRITEAFF. The full variable domain, completed using reference TRBV7-3 and TRBJ1-1, is GAGVSQTPSNKVTEKGKYVELRCDPISGHTALYWYRQSLGQGPEFLIYFQGTGAADDSGLPNDRFFAVRPEGSVSTLKIQRTERGDSAVYLCASSLDRITEAFFGQGTRLTVV.

The rearrangement uses TRBV19 and TRBJ1-5, with TRBD1 as a possible D gene (6 bases). Trimming left V 0 bases short and J 4 bases short, with 10 bases between. This CDR3 contains 15 residues. Germline CDR1 is LNHDA and CDR2 is SQIVND (reference sequence). CDR3 in amino acids: CASSIDATGNQPQHF. CDR3 DNA: TGTGCCAGTAGTATAGATGCTACAGGGAATCAGCCCCAGCATTTT.

The chain combines TRBV7-2 with TRBJ1-6, with a possible D match to TRBD1 (5 bases). This CDR3 region has 16 residues. V was shortened by 2 bases and J by 9 bases, with 17 bases between the two germline ends. CDR1 and CDR2 from the germline V gene are SGHTA and FQGNSA. CDR3 nucleotides: TGTGCCAGCAGCTTAATACCAGTGGGTGGGGGTTCACCCCTCCACTTT. Translating it yields CASSLIPVGGGSPLHF.

V and J are TRBV15 and TRBJ2-1, with 10 nucleotides matching TRBD1. CDR1 is LNHNV, CDR2 YYDKDF, per germline (reference sequence). The CDR3 is 15 residues long. Trimming took 6 bases from V and 7 from J; bases not matched to a gene: 9. This CDR3 reads CATRSGTGELNEQFF. The DNA for the CDR3 is TGTGCCACCAGATCCGGGACAGGGGAGCTAAATGAGCAGTTCTTC.

V is TRBV7-3 and J is TRBJ2-2; 10 bases map to TRBD2. The CDR3 is 16 amino acids. Trimming took 2 bases from V and 3 from J; bases not matched to a gene: 3. Germline V gives CDR1 SGHTA, CDR2 FQGTGA. CDR3 DNA: TGTGCCAGCAGCTTATCCCTAGCGGGAGACACCGGGGAGCTGTTTTTT. It is translated as CASSLSLAGDTGELFF.

V gene TRBV27 combines with J gene TRBJ2-2, with 8 bases lining up with TRBD1. The CDR3 is 15 amino acids. V trimming: 5 bases; J trimming: 4 bases; junction bases outside the gene matches: 6. Germline CDR1 and CDR2: MNHEY and SMNVEV (reference sequence). The CDR3 sequence is CASSPRGRGTGELFF. The DNA of the CDR3 is TGTGCCAGCAGTCCCAGGGGGCGCGGCACCGGGGAGCTGTTTTTT.

This chain links TRBV14 with TRBJ2-1; 9 bases match TRBD2. With 3 bases clipped from V and 6 bases from J, the junction kept 6 bases outside the gene matches. CDR3 length equals 15 residues. Germline V CDR1 and CDR2: SGHDN, FVKESK. CDR3 sequence: CASSQSGLAFNEQFF. CDR3 nucleotide sequence: TGTGCCAGCAGCCAGTCGGGACTAGCCTTCAATGAGCAGTTCTTC.